This T cell receptor (beta chain) came from a study of PD-L1 blockade in urothelial cancer. At the level of the study: Once treatment had started, blood was analyzed at 3 weeks (second dose) and again at 6 weeks. Study-wide findings and caveats: Below-median TCR clonality that was measured in pretreatment blood predicted better survival.

A spike-in of synthetic TCR analog templates was added to each PCR. Sequenced by immunoSEQ multiplex PCR; TCRdb stores in-frame clones only, minus some. The table includes roughly 24,000 clones, 80% to 90% detected once. V was clipped by 3 bases and J by 4 bases, with 15 bases between them. Germline loops: CDR1 KGHSH, CDR2 LQKENI. The CDR3 runs to 15 residues. About this clone itself: The antigen remains unidentified.

The chain employs TRBV18 and TRBJ1-1; D may be TRBD1 (6 bases). The origin of this receptor is a man in his 60s with urothelial cancer. The material was PBMCs, obtained around atezolizumab (anti-PD-L1) treatment. The CDR3, as DNA: TGTGCCAGCTCACCTGAGGCCAGGGGTATCACTGAAGCTTTCTTT. Protein product: CASSPEARGITEAFF.